Listed below are T cell receptor beta chains from one sample, sequenced in a study of shared clonotypes between healthy human individuals. Method: immunoSEQ multiplex PCR; TCRdb's copy keeps in-frame clones and lacks some. The data show about 2 million clones, about 95% seen once. Sequenced material: naive CD8+ T cells sorted from blood. These receptors were taken from a man in his late teens or twenties in good health. Each CDR3 is given with its conserved first and last residue. A D gene is named only where the DNA matches it firmly. Rows give clone size only sometimes, using once, few, many, or a class for an expanded clone.

CDR3 protein	CDR3 DNA	V gene	J gene	D gene	clone size
CASSQTGLAENIQYF	TGCGCCAGCAGCCAGACGGGACTAGCGGAAAACATTCAGTACTTC	TRBV4-3	TRBJ2-4	TRBD2	.
CASWVGSGANVLTF	TGTGCCAGCTGGGTTGGGAGTGGGGCCAACGTCCTGACTTTC	TRBV5-4	TRBJ2-6	.	.
CASSPLDGSYEQYF	TGTGCCAGCAGCCCTCTAGACGGGTCCTACGAGCAGTACTTC	TRBV7-9	TRBJ2-7	.	.
CASSLGDQVMSNQPQHF	TGTGCCAGCAGTTTAGGGGACCAGGTAATGAGCAATCAGCCCCAGCATTTT	TRBV28	TRBJ1-5	.	.
CASSFGTGASYEQYF	TGTGCCAGCAGTTTTGGGACAGGGGCCTCCTACGAGCAGTACTTC	TRBV27	TRBJ2-7	TRBD1	.
CASSGSSGDEQYF	TGTGCCAGCAGTGGATCGAGCGGGGACGAGCAGTACTTC	TRBV27	TRBJ2-7	TRBD2	once
CASSAPDSLVEETQYF	TGTGCCAGCTCAGCGCCGGACAGCCTGGTGGAAGAGACCCAGTACTTC	TRBV18	TRBJ2-5	.	.
CASSSSGGFYNEQFF	TGCGCCAGCAGCTCTAGCGGGGGGTTCTACAATGAGCAGTTCTTC	TRBV5-1	TRBJ2-1	TRBD2	.
CASSQREGIQYF	TGTGCCAGCAGCCAACGTGAAGGCATCCAGTACTTC	TRBV14	TRBJ2-7	.	.
CASSPEDSFNTEAFF	TGCGCCAGCAGCCCGGAGGACAGCTTCAACACTGAAGCTTTCTTT	TRBV5-1	TRBJ1-1	.	.
CASSTRTGRSSYNEQFF	TGTGCCAGCAGCACCCGGACAGGGCGAAGCTCCTACAATGAGCAGTTCTTC	TRBV5-6	TRBJ2-1	TRBD1	.
CASSVDSGREQYF	TGTGCCAGCAGCGTAGACTCAGGGAGGGAGCAGTACTTC	TRBV9	TRBJ2-7	.	once
CASSRRGGAGNEQFF	TGTGCCAGCAGTCGCAGGGGGGGGGCGGGCAATGAGCAGTTCTTC	TRBV27	TRBJ2-1	.	.
CASSTQADRGEKLFF	TGCGCCAGCAGTACACAAGCCGACAGGGGTGAAAAACTGTTTTTT	TRBV4-1	TRBJ1-4	TRBD1	.
CASTMGLYEQYF	TGTGCCAGCACCATGGGGCTTTACGAGCAGTACTTC	TRBV28	TRBJ2-7	.	.
CASSYGTRTPLHF	TGTGCCAGCAGTTACGGAACCCGCACACCCCTCCACTTT	TRBV6-6	TRBJ1-6	.	.
CAWRFGTPTGNTIYF	TGTGCCTGGAGGTTCGGGACGCCCACTGGAAACACCATATATTTT	TRBV30	TRBJ1-3	.	.
CASSEGLAGGEMTGELFF	TGTGCCAGCAGCGAGGGACTAGCGGGGGGCGAGATGACCGGGGAGCTGTTTTTT	TRBV7-6	TRBJ2-2	TRBD2	once
CASSPAAGVLEQYF	TGTGCCAGCAGTCCCGCAGCGGGAGTGCTCGAGCAGTACTTC	TRBV27	TRBJ2-7	TRBD2	.
CASSGSGEKLFF	TGTGCCAGCAGTGGATCAGGCGAAAAACTGTTTTTT	TRBV7-9	TRBJ1-4	.	.
CASSYSQGANTEAFF	TGTGCCAGCAGTTACTCTCAGGGCGCGAACACTGAAGCTTTCTTT	TRBV6-5	TRBJ1-1	.	.
CASSPRAGGVRDNEQFF	TGCGCCAGCAGCCCGAGGGCGGGAGGGGTAAGGGACAATGAGCAGTTCTTC	TRBV4-3	TRBJ2-1	TRBD2	.
CASSQGLLAAINNEQFF	TGCGCCAGCAGCCAGGGGTTACTAGCGGCCATTAACAATGAGCAGTTCTTC	TRBV4-3	TRBJ2-1	TRBD2	.
CASSSQPTETFQETQYF	TGTGCCAGCAGTTCCCAGCCGACAGAAACCTTCCAAGAGACCCAGTACTTC	TRBV7-6	TRBJ2-5	.	.
CASSLFPGEDEQFF	TGTGCCAGCAGCTTATTTCCAGGGGAGGATGAGCAGTTCTTC	TRBV7-2	TRBJ2-1	.	.
CASSSAGASYNSPLHF	TGTGCCAGCAGTTCTGCAGGGGCCTCCTATAATTCACCCCTCCACTTT	TRBV6-5	TRBJ1-6	.	.